Shown below are 24 T cell receptor beta chains from a single sample sequenced in a study of radiotherapy plus CTLA-4 blockade in lung cancer. The assay was immunoSEQ multiplex PCR, and TCRdb's table has in-frame clones only and misses some. The sample lists about 48,000 clones; around nine tenths were seen once. The source was peripheral blood, collected from a patient treated with radiotherapy plus ipilimumab. These receptors were obtained from a human donor with non-small cell lung cancer that progressed on radiotherapy plus ipilimumab. Some clones in this sample may be carry-over from other donors' samples.

The chain combines TRBV5-1 with TRBJ2-2; TRBD1 is a possible D gene (6 bases). CDR3 length equals 15 residues. V gave up 6 bases and J gave up 2 bases, with 14 bases separating them. Germline CDR1 is SGHRS and CDR2 is YFSETQ. CDR3 nucleotide sequence: TGCGCCAGCATGATCGGGACAAGAAACACCGGGGAGCTGTTTTTT. Protein product: CASMIGTRNTGELFF. Drawing the rest from reference TRBV5-1 and TRBJ2-2, the complete variable domain is KAGVTQTPRYLIKTRGQQVTLSCSPISGHRSVSWYQQTPGQGLQFLFEYFSETQRNKGNFPGRFSGRQFSNSRSEMNVSTLELGDSALYLCASMIGTRNTGELFFGEGSRLTVL.

The V and J genes are TRBV10-3 and TRBJ1-1; D uncertain. Germline values: CDR1 ENHRY, CDR2 SYGVKD. V was clipped by 6 bases and J by 1 base, with 9 bases between them. CDR3 length equals 13 residues. The CDR3 region is CAIRPGTNTEAFF. CDR3 nucleotide sequence: TGTGCCATCAGACCGGGTACGAACACTGAAGCTTTCTTT.

The chain joins TRBV7-9 to TRBJ1-2; D is unresolved. Trimming stripped 3 bases from V and 5 bases from J, with 22 bases between. Germline V gene lookup returns CDR1 SEHNR and CDR2 FQNEAQ (reference sequence). This CDR3 spans 17 amino acids. CDR3 in amino acids: CASSFLQVREGGYGYTF. The CDR3 nucleotides read TGTGCCAGCAGCTTCCTTCAAGTGAGGGAGGGAGGTTATGGCTACACCTTC. Looking up the rest from reference TRBV7-9 and TRBJ1-2 gives the full variable domain: DTGVSQNPRHKITKRGQNVTFRCDPISEHNRLYWYRQTLGQGPEFLTYFQNEAQLEKSRLLSDRFSAERPKGSFSTLEIQRTEQGDSAMYLCASSFLQVREGGYGYTFGSGTRLTVV.

This rearrangement joins TRBV5-4 to TRBJ1-1, with 7 bases identical to TRBD1. V dropped 5 bases and J dropped 0; count of bases not matched to a gene: 1. Germline V lookup: CDR1 SGHNT, CDR2 YYREEE (reference sequence). The CDR3 sequence is 13 residues long. Here the CDR3 reads CASRGTVNTEAFF. As DNA, the CDR3 is TGTGCCAGCAGGGGGACAGTGAACACTGAAGCTTTCTTT.

The genes are TRBV4-2 and TRBJ1-5, with 9 bases lining up with TRBD1. With 1 base clipped from V and 6 bases from J, the junction kept 10 bases outside the gene matches. The length of the CDR3 is 17 residues. In germline, CDR1 is LGHNA, CDR2 YNFKEQ. In DNA form, the CDR3 reads TGTGCCAGCAGCCAAGCCCTCCCGGGACAGGGAGGTCAGCCCCAGCATTTT. Its translation: CASSQALPGQGGQPQHF.

J is TRBJ1-2 and V is TRBV2; 7 bases line up with TRBD1. The V and J ends lost 3 bases and 7 bases, in that order; junction bases with no gene match: 14. Germline loops: CDR1 SNHLY, CDR2 FYNNEI. The CDR3 contains 16 residues. CDR3 loop: CASSDPYGTDRLGYTF. In nucleotides, the CDR3 is TGTGCCAGCAGTGATCCTTATGGGACAGATCGTCTTGGCTACACCTTC.

DNA of the CDR3: TGCAGTGTCACAGCCTTTCAGGGGTACGAGCAGTACTTC. Protein: CSVTAFQGYEQYF. The chain employs TRBV29-1 and TRBJ2-5; D is possibly TRBD1 (6 bases). The DNA matches TRBJ2-7 better at its end, which makes the J call doubtful. The V gene's germline CDR1 is SQVTM and CDR2 ANQGSEA. The CDR3 consists of 13 residues.

V gene TRBV11-2 combines with J gene TRBJ2-3, with D uncertain. CDR1 and CDR2 (germline): SGHAT, FQNNGV. There are 12 residues in the CDR3. V lost 1 base to trimming and J lost 9 bases, with 8 bases between them. CDR3 in amino acids: CASSLGRYTQYF. The CDR3 coding sequence is TGTGCCAGCAGCTTAGGTCGGTACACGCAGTATTTT. Full variable domain (outside the CDR3, taken from reference TRBV11-2 and TRBJ2-3): EAGVAQSPRYKIIEKRQSVAFWCNPISGHATLYWYQQILGQGPKLLIQFQNNGVVDDSQLPKDRFSAERLKGVDSTLKIQPAKLEDSAVYLCASSLGRYTQYFGPGTRLTVL.

The chain uses TRBV4-1 and TRBJ2-3; 9 bases match TRBD1. The CDR3 contains 15 residues. Germline assignment: CDR1 MGHRA and CDR2 YSYEKL. J lost 3 bases, V lost 6 bases, and 7 bases had no gene match. The CDR3 nucleotides read TGCGCCAGCAGATATGGGACAGGGAGGACAGATACGCAGTATTTT. Translating gives CASRYGTGRTDTQYF.

This clone was recorded once. J is TRBJ2-5 and V is TRBV4-1; 7 positions match TRBD2. The CDR3 contains 17 residues. Trimming removed 1 base from V and 2 bases from J; junction bases left unmatched: 10. Per germline, CDR1 MGHRA and CDR2 YSYEKL. The CDR3 loop reads CASSQAKSGAHQETQYF. In DNA, the CDR3 is TGCGCCAGCAGCCAAGCTAAAAGCGGGGCCCATCAAGAGACCCAGTACTTC.

The chain carries TRBV27 and TRBJ2-7; D is ambiguous. The CDR3 is 17 residues long. Trimming left V 0 bases short and J 3 bases short, with 18 bases between. Germline V gene data show CDR1 as MNHEY and CDR2 as SMNVEV (reference sequence). The CDR3 reads CASSLSFRSPISYEQYF. CDR3 nucleotides: TGTGCCAGCAGTTTATCTTTCCGTAGCCCGATTAGCTACGAGCAGTACTTC.

V is TRBV25-1 and J is TRBJ1-2; no firm D call. The CDR3 has 16 amino acids. V lost 6 bases to trimming and J lost 0 bases, with 17 bases between them. Germline lookup yields CDR1 MGHDK and CDR2 SYGVNS. The DNA of the CDR3 is TGTGCCAGCAGCTCTCACCTTAAGGAGTCTAACTATGGCTACACCTTC. As protein: CASSSHLKESNYGYTF.

The chain combines TRBV5-1 with TRBJ2-7, with D possibly being TRBD2 (6 bases). The germline V gene has CDR1 SGHRS and CDR2 YFSETQ. V lost 0 bases and J lost 5, with 15 bases in between. This CDR3 has 15 amino acids. The CDR3: CASSLALAKGNEQYF. CDR3 bases: TGCGCCAGCAGCTTGGCCCTAGCGAAGGGCAACGAGCAGTACTTC. The full variable domain, rest sourced from reference TRBV5-1 and TRBJ2-7, is KAGVTQTPRYLIKTRGQQVTLSCSPISGHRSVSWYQQTPGQGLQFLFEYFSETQRNKGNFPGRFSGRQFSNSRSEMNVSTLELGDSALYLCASSLALAKGNEQYFGPGTRLTVT.

The J gene is TRBJ2-7, the V gene TRBV6-1; 8 nucleotides line up with TRBD2. Germline CDR1 MNHNS, CDR2 SASEGT. After removal of 3 bases from V and 2 bases from J, the junction contained 9 bases not matched to a gene. CDR3 length: 16 amino acids. CDR3 residues: CASSDMVSGMPYEQYF. The CDR3 coding sequence is TGTGCCAGCAGTGATATGGTTAGCGGGATGCCCTACGAGCAGTACTTC.

V usage is TRBV9 and J usage is TRBJ1-2; weak D call: TRBD1 (5 bases). Germline V lookup: CDR1 SGDLS, CDR2 YYNGEE. The CDR3 has 13 residues. Between the trimmed V and J ends, which lost 5 bases and 6 bases, there was a span of 14 bases. The CDR3 DNA reads as TGTGCCAGCAGAGCTACACCGGGGGATGGCTACACCTTC. Encoded protein: CASRATPGDGYTF.

V usage is TRBV28 and J usage is TRBJ1-2; 9 bases are shared with TRBD1. The CDR3 is made up of 13 amino acids. Germline V gene sequence: CDR1 MDHEN, CDR2 SYDVKM. V lost 8 bases to trimming and J lost 2 bases; unmatched junction nucleotides: 3. The CDR3 protein is CASLDRGNYGYTF. CDR3 nucleotide sequence: TGTGCCAGCCTAGACAGGGGGAACTATGGCTACACCTTC.

The chain has TRBV14 and TRBJ2-5; maybe TRBD2 (5 bases). The CDR3 spans 13 residues. Germline assignment: CDR1 SGHDN and CDR2 FVKESK. V was cut by 4 bases and J by 12 bases, with 18 bases left in between. The CDR3: CASSPRGSAAEYF. The CDR3 DNA follows: TGTGCCAGCAGCCCTCGAGGGTCCGCAGCAGAGTACTTC. Full variable domain (outside the CDR3, taken from reference TRBV14 and TRBJ2-5): EAGVTQFPSHSVIEKGQTVTLRCDPISGHDNLYWYRRVMGKEIKFLLHFVKESKQDESGMPNNRFLAERTGGTYSTLKVQPAELEDSGVYFCASSPRGSAAEYFGPGTRLLVL.

The table lists this clone with a count of one. This chain joins TRBV4-1 and TRBJ1-6; TRBD1 is a possible D gene (5 bases). V lost 8 bases and J lost 7, with 12 bases in between. This CDR3 comprises 13 residues. From germline, CDR1 is MGHRA and CDR2 YSYEKL. The CDR3 region has the DNA TGCGCCAGCGAAAGGGGTCAAAATTCACCCCTCCACTTT. Its translation: CASERGQNSPLHF.

The CDR3 coding sequence is TGTGCCAGCAGCAACCTAGCGGGAGGAACAGATACGCAGTATTTT. Protein product: CASSNLAGGTDTQYF. The chain combines TRBV9 with TRBJ2-3, with 11 bases aligning to TRBD2. This CDR3 comprises 15 residues. CDR1 SGDLS and CDR2 YYNGEE come from the germline V gene. The ends lost 4 bases at V and 3 bases at J; junction bases unmatched: 4.

The chain carries TRBV19 and TRBJ2-2; TRBD1 might be the D (6 bases). CDR3 length: 13 amino acids. Germline CDR1 reads LNHDA; CDR2 reads SQIVND (reference sequence). V lost 8 bases to trimming and J lost 4 bases, with 11 bases between them. This CDR3 reads CASWGTPTGELFF. The CDR3 DNA follows: TGTGCCAGTTGGGGGACACCCACCGGGGAGCTGTTTTTT.

This clone showed up just a few times. This chain joins TRBV28 and TRBJ2-5; maybe TRBD2 (6 bases). Trimming took off 5 bases at V and 1 base at J, with 14 bases between the two ends. The length of the CDR3 is 15 residues. Germline CDR1 is MDHEN and CDR2 is SYDVKM. CDR3 amino acids: CASSGGTVAQETQYF. The CDR3 DNA reads TGTGCCAGCAGTGGCGGGACGGTAGCCCAAGAGACCCAGTACTTC.

This chain links TRBV13 with TRBJ2-3; D not resolved. Trimming left V 4 bases short and J 0 bases short, with 11 bases between. Germline V lookup: CDR1 PRHDT, CDR2 FYEKMQ (reference sequence). The CDR3 length is 15 residues. The CDR3 spells CASSSLYSSTDTQYF. The CDR3, as DNA: TGTGCCAGCAGCTCCCTATATTCTAGCACAGATACGCAGTATTTT.

The chain has TRBV28 and TRBJ2-3; 10 nucleotides align to TRBD1. The CDR3 loop spans 15 amino acids. The germline V gene encodes CDR1 MDHEN and CDR2 SYDVKM. V dropped 5 bases and J dropped 3; count of bases not matched to a gene: 5. This CDR3 is CASSLPGQGTDTQYF. The CDR3 nucleotides are TGTGCCAGCAGTCTACCGGGACAGGGGACAGATACGCAGTATTTT.

The J gene is TRBJ2-7, the V gene TRBV7-2; D ambiguous. The V end was cut by 5 bases, the J end by 2 bases, with 7 bases between. Per the germline V gene, CDR1 is SGHTA and CDR2 is FQGNSA. The CDR3 loop spans 12 amino acids. The CDR3 nucleotides are TGTGCCAGCAGCCCTTTAACCTACGAGCAGTACTTC. As protein: CASSPLTYEQYF.